The 21 T cell receptor beta chains given below trace back to one sample, sequenced in a study of hypomethylating agent response in myelodysplastic syndrome. Repertoires were generated with immunoSEQ multiplex PCR, while TCRdb's copy carries only in-frame clones and drops some. The sample lists about 4,900 clones; roughly four fifths were seen once. This sample comprised bone marrow, obtained before or after starting hypomethylating agent treatment for myelodysplastic syndrome (not recorded which). All receptors come from a human donor with myelodysplastic syndrome.

The chain couples TRBV9 to TRBJ2-5, with 14 bases identical to TRBD2. The germline V gene encodes CDR1 SGDLS and CDR2 YYNGEE. V lost 0 bases, J lost 5 bases, and 9 bases stayed unmatched. The CDR3 runs to 18 residues. The CDR3 region has the DNA TGTGCCAGCAGCGTAGGGACTAGCGGGAGGAGGATAGGGGAGACCCAGTACTTC. Its protein is CASSVGTSGRRIGETQYF.

This clone was seen a few times. V gene TRBV7-6 combines with J gene TRBJ1-2, with a weak D call TRBD1 (5 bases). The V gene's germline CDR1 is SGHVS and CDR2 FNYEAQ. Trimming removed 5 bases at V and 8 bases at J, with 15 bases between. The CDR3 has 13 residues. This chain's CDR3 is CASSLGEAGGYTF. The CDR3 nucleotides are TGTGCCAGCAGCCTAGGGGAGGCTGGGGGCTACACCTTC.

The chain has TRBV7-2 and TRBJ1-2; 7 nucleotides align to TRBD1. Germline V gene data show CDR1 as SGHTA and CDR2 as FQGNSA. The CDR3 loop spans 14 amino acids. Germline trimming cut 3 bases from V and 5 bases from J; bases unmatched to any gene: 6. The CDR3 sequence: CASSFGQGGYGYTF. CDR3 coding DNA: TGTGCCAGCAGCTTTGGGCAGGGGGGTTATGGCTACACCTTC.

This chain links TRBV7-9 with TRBJ2-1, with unresolved D. This CDR3 contains 12 residues. Trimming took 5 bases from V and 9 from J, leaving 11 bases between them. Per germline, CDR1 SEHNR and CDR2 FQNEAQ (reference sequence). CDR3 region: CASSSPVSEQFF. DNA of the CDR3: TGTGCCAGCAGCAGCCCTGTGTCTGAGCAGTTCTTC.

This chain links TRBV4-2 with TRBJ2-1; the D is unclear. Germline loops: CDR1 LGHNA, CDR2 YNFKEQ. V was trimmed by 2 bases and J by 8 bases, leaving 13 bases between them. The length of the CDR3 is 14 residues. The CDR3 bases are TGTGCCAGCAGCCAAACGGGTCTGGTGGATGAGCAGTTCTTC. As protein: CASSQTGLVDEQFF.

J is TRBJ2-1 and V is TRBV7-2; D gene unclear. This CDR3 is built from 13 residues. V gave up 5 bases and J gave up 2 bases, with 7 bases separating them. The germline V gene encodes CDR1 SGHTA and CDR2 FQGNSA. CDR3 sequence reads: CASSKSAYNEQFF. CDR3 sequence (DNA): TGTGCCAGCAGCAAGTCAGCCTACAATGAGCAGTTCTTC.

V is TRBV30 and J is TRBJ1-2; the match to TRBD1 covers 9 bases. Germline lookup yields CDR1 GTSNPN and CDR2 SVGIG (reference sequence). V gave up 3 bases and J gave up 12 bases; unmatched junction bases: 11. The CDR3 runs to 13 residues. This CDR3 reads CAWRPRDREVNTF. CDR3 coding DNA: TGTGCCTGGAGACCTAGGGACAGGGAGGTCAACACCTTC.

This rearrangement joins TRBV7-9 to TRBJ1-1; 8 bases fit TRBD1. Germline V CDR1 and CDR2: SEHNR, FQNEAQ (reference sequence). There are 12 residues in the CDR3. V shed 2 bases and J 10 bases; nucleotides not matched to a gene: 3. The CDR3 sequence is CASSLQGTGAFF. The CDR3 DNA follows: TGTGCCAGCAGCTTACAGGGGACAGGAGCTTTCTTT.

The V and J genes are TRBV19 and TRBJ2-2; maybe TRBD2 (5 bases). The germline V and J ends were trimmed by 4 bases and 2 bases, with 11 bases remaining between them. CDR1 is LNHDA, CDR2 SQIVND, per germline (reference sequence). The CDR3 consists of 15 residues. The chain's CDR3 is CASSKPSINTGELFF. The CDR3 region has the DNA TGTGCCAGTAGTAAGCCTAGCATAAACACCGGGGAGCTGTTTTTT.

Only one count was recorded for this clone. The rearrangement links TRBV19 to TRBJ2-2; 7 bases map to TRBD2. After removal of 1 base from V and 5 bases from J, the junction contained 10 bases not matched to a gene. Germline assignment: CDR1 LNHDA and CDR2 SQIVND (reference sequence). The CDR3 loop spans 17 amino acids. CDR3 amino acids: CASSIAKAGAGTGELFF. In nucleotides, the CDR3 is TGTGCCAGTAGTATAGCAAAGGCGGGAGCGGGAACCGGGGAGCTGTTTTTT.

The rearrangement joins TRBV6-5 to TRBJ2-6; no firm D call. Trimming took off 7 bases at V and 0 bases at J, with 4 bases between the two ends. The CDR3 consists of 13 residues. Germline V gene lookup returns CDR1 MNHEY and CDR2 SVGAGI. The CDR3 region is CASTPSGANVLTF. The DNA for the CDR3 is TGTGCCAGCACCCCCTCTGGGGCCAACGTCCTGACTTTC.

A few counts support this clone. The chain uses TRBV2 and TRBJ1-5; 7 bases line up with TRBD1. J gave up 4 bases and V 6 bases, and 6 bases lay outside the gene matches. The CDR3 extends over 14 amino acids. Germline CDR1 SNHLY, CDR2 FYNNEI. The CDR3 DNA reads TGTGCCAGCAGGGAGGGGACAGTGAATCAGCCCCAGCATTTT. This gives the protein CASREGTVNQPQHF.

This clone was counted a single time. V and J are TRBV2 and TRBJ2-1; TRBD2 is a possible D gene (6 bases). Trimming left V 6 bases short and J 6 bases short, with 12 bases between. Germline V CDR1 and CDR2: SNHLY, FYNNEI. The CDR3 runs 13 residues. The CDR3 DNA sequence: TGTGCCAGCAGCCGTGGGGGGAGCAATGAGCAGTTCTTC. This translates into CASSRGGSNEQFF.

V is TRBV25-1 and J is TRBJ2-4; D might be TRBD1 (6 bases). The germline gives CDR1 MGHDK, CDR2 SYGVNS. The CDR3 is made up of 12 amino acids. Trimming removed 6 bases at V and 6 bases at J, with 9 bases between. Written as DNA, the CDR3 is TGTGCCAGCAGCAGGGGTCTAAACATTCAGTACTTC. Its translation is CASSRGLNIQYF. The variable domain in full, completed from reference TRBV25-1 and TRBJ2-4, reads EADIYQTPRYLVIGTGKKITLECSQTMGHDKMYWYQQDPGMELHLIHYSYGVNSTEKGDLSSESTVSRIRTEHFPLTLESARPSHTSQYLCASSRGLNIQYFGAGTRLSVL.

This rearrangement joins TRBV6-9 to TRBJ2-7; D is ambiguous. The germline V gene encodes CDR1 MNHGY and CDR2 SVAAGI. The CDR3 runs 15 residues. Trimming pared 2 bases from V and 1 base from J, leaving 12 bases between. The CDR3 is CASSYLLRQSYEQYF. The DNA of the CDR3 is TGTGCCAGCAGTTATCTGTTAAGGCAATCCTACGAGCAGTACTTC.

V gene TRBV4-1 combines with J gene TRBJ2-1; 9 bases fit TRBD2. The CDR3 runs to 18 residues. Per the germline V gene, CDR1 is MGHRA and CDR2 is YSYEKL. Trimming removed 0 bases from V and 6 bases from J; junction bases left unmatched: 12. In DNA, the CDR3 is TGCGCCAGCAGCCAAGATCGGACTAGCGCCAGACCCGGCAATGAGCAGTTCTTC. It codes for CASSQDRTSARPGNEQFF.

In this sample, this clone turned up a few times. This chain links TRBV28 with TRBJ2-7; 7 bases are a match to TRBD1. The CDR3 spans 14 residues. After removal of 6 bases from V and 4 bases from J, the junction contained 9 bases not matched to a gene. The germline V gene encodes CDR1 MDHEN and CDR2 SYDVKM. CDR3 bases: TGTGCCAGCAGGGTGGGACAGAGTACTTACGAGCAGTACTTC. This translates into CASRVGQSTYEQYF.

V usage is TRBV30 and J usage is TRBJ1-3, with D unclear. Germline V gene lookup returns CDR1 GTSNPN and CDR2 SVGIG (reference sequence). V was cut by 4 bases and J by 4 bases, with 5 bases left in between. The CDR3 has 11 residues. CDR3: CAWMVGNTIYF. The CDR3 nucleotides read TGTGCCTGGATGGTGGGAAACACCATATATTTT.

CDR3 coding DNA: TGTGCCAGCTCACCACAGGCTAGCCGGACATACAATGAGCAGTTCTTC. Its protein is CASSPQASRTYNEQFF. V and J are TRBV18 and TRBJ2-1, with D perhaps matching TRBD1 or TRBD2 (5 bases each). This CDR3 comprises 16 residues. The germline gives CDR1 KGHSH, CDR2 LQKENI. Trimming took 1 base from V and 4 from J, leaving 14 bases between them.

The chain recombines TRBV29-1 with TRBJ1-4; 8 positions match TRBD1. Germline assignment: CDR1 SQVTM and CDR2 ANQGSEA. CDR3 length equals 17 residues. V shed 0 bases and J 0 bases; nucleotides not matched to a gene: 6. CDR3 DNA sequence: TGCAGCGTTGAAGATCTCAGGGGGCCATCAACTAATGAAAAACTGTTTTTT. It is translated as CSVEDLRGPSTNEKLFF.

V usage is TRBV5-1 and J usage is TRBJ1-5; 11 bases line up with TRBD1. The CDR3 consists of 15 residues. Trimming removed 4 bases from V and 5 bases from J; junction bases left unmatched: 5. Germline V CDR1 and CDR2: SGHRS, YFSETQ. Here the CDR3 reads CASSPGQGVDQPQHF. In DNA form, the CDR3 reads TGCGCCAGCAGCCCGGGACAGGGGGTGGATCAGCCCCAGCATTTT.